The clone carrying this TCR beta chain is a singleton in its sample. Its antigen is currently unknown. The data were taken from a study of shared clonotypes between healthy human individuals. Study-level background: Three CD4 naive, three CD4 memory, two CD8 naive and one CD8 memory plate were used per donor. Findings of the study overall: Sampling covered blood only; tissue repertoires likely differ.

Germline loops: CDR1 SGHRS, CDR2 YFSETQ. The CDR3 consists of 15 residues. V gave up 4 bases and J gave up 3 bases; unmatched junction bases: 3. Every immunoSEQ plate was one replicate of a subset's evenly spread DNA. TCRdb's copy holds only in-frame clones and misses some; the assay was immunoSEQ multiplex PCR. The sample lists approximately 350,000 clones; over 65% were seen once. This clonotype originated in a man aged 25 to 40 in good health. Sequences were obtained from memory CD4+ T cells sorted from blood. The subset here: CD45RA-negative fraction. J is TRBJ2-1 and V is TRBV5-1; 11 nucleotides match TRBD2. As DNA, the CDR3 is TGCGCCAGCAGCACGGGACTAGCGGTCTACAATGAGCAGTTCTTC. It yields the protein CASSTGLAVYNEQFF.